This T cell receptor beta chain was sequenced for a study of blood T cell repertoires in COVID-19. TCRdb's table, derived via immunoSEQ multiplex PCR, lists solely in-frame clones and lacks some. Among 90,000 to 100,000 clones, 65% to 85% were seen once, and the ten largest hold around 2%. V gave up 6 bases and J gave up 0 bases, with 8 bases separating them. CDR3 length: 13 residues. CDR1 is KGHSH and CDR2 is LQKENI in the germline V gene. The rearrangement uses TRBV18 and TRBJ2-5; D perhaps matches TRBD1 (6 bases). Material: peripheral blood. This receptor was identified in a man between 65 and 80 years old with active or convalescent COVID-19. The CDR3 here is CASSQGNQETQYF. CDR3 coding DNA: TGTGCCAGCTCGCAGGGGAACCAAGAGACCCAGTACTTC.